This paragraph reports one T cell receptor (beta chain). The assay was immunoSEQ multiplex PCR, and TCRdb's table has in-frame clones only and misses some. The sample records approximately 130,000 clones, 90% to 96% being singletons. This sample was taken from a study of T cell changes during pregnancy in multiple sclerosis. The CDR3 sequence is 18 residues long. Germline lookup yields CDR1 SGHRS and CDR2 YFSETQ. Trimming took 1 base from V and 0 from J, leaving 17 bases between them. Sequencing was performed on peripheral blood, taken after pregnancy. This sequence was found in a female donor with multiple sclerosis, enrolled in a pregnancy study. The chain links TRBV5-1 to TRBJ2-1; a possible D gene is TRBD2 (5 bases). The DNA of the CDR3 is TGCGCCAGCAGCTTGTTTGGGCCGGGAAGCAGCTCCTACAATGAGCAGTTCTTC. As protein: CASSLFGPGSSSYNEQFF.